The sequence of this T cell receptor beta chain was determined in a study of T-cell reconstitution after alpha-beta-depleted transplantation in children. General study results and limits: Newly generated T cells supplied most T-cell counts and diversity one year post-transplant.

About this clonotype: Antigen specificity is unknown.

This CDR3 spans 19 amino acids. J was trimmed by 0 bases and V by 5 bases; bases with no gene match: 15. Germline values: CDR1 MDHEN, CDR2 SYDVKM. This sample's TCRbeta library carried unique molecular identifier barcodes. MiXCR was run by TCRdb on the PCR reads, yielding one entry per CDR3 protein. The sample consists of tens of thousands of distinct CDR3 sequences, 13% to 15% of them appearing once. The V call is TRBV28, the J call TRBJ1-3; TRBD1 matches at 8 bases. This TCR came from a male patient aged 2-10 years who had a stem cell transplant for acute lymphoblastic leukemia, so the T cells may come from the graft donor. This sample comprised PBMCs, mostly from graft donor cells, obtained 180 days after TCRalphabeta/CD19-depleted stem cell transplant. The CDR3 coding sequence is TGTGCCAGCAGTGCCCTTGGACAGGGAGTTTGGAGCTCTGGAAACACCATATATTTT. Protein product: CASSALGQGVWSSGNTIYF.